These T cell receptor beta chains were read from a single sample in a study of T cells in localized non-small cell lung cancer. Libraries were prepared by immunoSEQ multiplex PCR; TCRdb keeps only in-frame clonotypes and omits some of them. The profile shows about 1,400 clones, 24% of them singletons. Sequenced here: normal lung tissue next to the tumor, sampled before any cancer treatment. These receptors originate from a man aged 18 to 50 with stage II lung adenocarcinoma. The CDR3 runs from the conserved cysteine through the conserved F or W. A D gene is named only where the DNA matches it firmly. Clone size, where shown, is once, few, many, or a class for clones that have expanded.

V,size,J,D,CDR3,DNA
TRBV28,-,TRBJ1-4,TRBD1,CASSVQGAVNEKLFF,TGTGCCAGCAGTGTCCAGGGGGCCGTCAATGAAAAACTGTTTTTT
TRBV30,-,TRBJ2-1,-,CAWSVTFVGRRGYNEQFF,TGTGCCTGGAGTGTAACTTTCGTTGGACGCCGGGGGTACAATGAGCAGTTCTTC
TRBV11-3,-,TRBJ1-1,-,CASSLGEGETEAFF,TGTGCCAGCAGCTTAGGAGAAGGGGAAACTGAAGCTTTCTTT
TRBV19,-,TRBJ1-3,-,CASSIAPGAGNTIYF,TGTGCCAGTAGTATAGCCCCCGGGGCTGGAAACACCATATATTTT
TRBV11-3,large,TRBJ2-5,-,CASSLLGSVGETQYF,TGTGCCAGCAGCTTATTGGGAAGTGTGGGGGAGACCCAGTACTTC
TRBV5-1,-,TRBJ1-4,-,CASSLPPPNEKLFF,TGCGCCAGCAGCTTGCCGCCGCCTAATGAAAAACTGTTTTTT
TRBV11-3,few,TRBJ2-1,-,CASSLSPGAGSSYNEQFF,TGTGCCAGCAGCTTATCCCCGGGAGCAGGGAGCTCCTACAATGAGCAGTTCTTC
TRBV2,-,TRBJ1-5,-,CASSRDMDQPQHF,TGTGCCAGCAGCCGGGACATGGATCAGCCCCAGCATTTT
TRBV11-3,medium-sized,TRBJ2-7,-,CASSLGVPSYEQYF,TGTGCCAGCAGCTTAGGGGTCCCCTCCTACGAGCAGTACTTC
TRBV19,few,TRBJ1-4,TRBD1,CASSIGTAPEKLFF,TGTGCCAGTAGTATCGGGACAGCGCCTGAAAAACTGTTTTTT
TRBV9,few,TRBJ2-7,-,CASRISRDPSYEQYF,TGTGCCAGCAGAATAAGCAGGGACCCCTCCTACGAGCAGTACTTC
TRBV28,-,TRBJ1-2,-,CASSFRGAGYTF,TGTGCCAGCAGTTTTCGGGGAGCTGGCTACACCTTC
TRBV9,medium-sized,TRBJ1-6,-,CASSVGQGPYNSPLHF,TGTGCCAGCAGCGTAGGGCAGGGTCCCTATAATTCACCCCTCCACTTT
TRBV6-4,few,TRBJ2-1,TRBD2,CATHSAGGNTNYNEQFF,TGTGCCACCCACTCAGCGGGGGGAAACACGAACTACAATGAGCAGTTCTTC
TRBV5-1,-,TRBJ2-7,-,CASSLSPQLPYEQYF,TGCGCCAGCAGCTTATCCCCCCAGTTGCCCTACGAGCAGTACTTC